One TCR beta chain is described in this entry. Its antigen is still unknown. The sample originates from a study of cytomegalovirus exposure and HLA in healthy donors. Study-wide points: The only immune exposure information that was available was CMV serostatus. For TCR beta chains, V- and J-gene trimming was later linked to a missense DCLRE1C variant. Per a later analysis, 18,000 or so TCR beta sequences showed association with HLA alleles at 0.05 false discovery rate. The likely explanation for a cluster of highly shared sequence variants was sequencing artifact.

A multiplex PCR was run with 60 Vbeta primers and 13 Jbeta primers. Produced via immunoSEQ multiplex PCR; TCRdb's table is partial and in-frame only. The sample lists more than 150,000 clones; approximately 80% were seen once. Losses at the gene ends were 5 bases for V and 3 bases for J; bases not matched to a gene: 11. The CDR3 runs 17 residues. CDR1 SSHAT and CDR2 FNYEAQ come from the germline V gene (reference sequence). The receptor was derived from a girl aged 2 to 10 in good health and CMV-seropositive. The chain employs TRBV7-7 and TRBJ2-2; 8 nucleotides align to TRBD1. Sequences were obtained from PBMCs. CDR3 DNA sequence: TGTGCCAGCAGCCAAGACGAAGGACAGGGAGACACCGGGGAGCTGTTTTTT. Amino acid sequence: CASSQDEGQGDTGELFF. Drawing the rest from reference TRBV7-7 and TRBJ2-2, the complete variable domain is GAGVSQSPRYKVTKRGQDVTLRCDPISSHATLYWYQQALGQGPEFLTYFNYEAQPDKSGLPSDRFSAERPEGSISTLTIQRTEQRDSAMYRCASSQDEGQGDTGELFFGEGSRLTVL.